What follows describes a single T cell receptor (beta chain). Sample time point: healthy volunteer bleed at 2 weeks. Extraction of total RNA was performed on unfractionated whole blood. Per the study methods: A per-sample median of roughly 97,000 TCRs was observed, with a range of about 23,224 to 690,600. TCRdb ran MiXCR on the RACE reads and lists one entry per CDR3 protein. TCRdb, not the original authors, processed these V and J calls. The repertoire holds more than 70,000 distinct CDR3 sequences, with about 8.6% as singletons. This CDR3 region has 16 residues. Germline V lookup: CDR1 MGHRA, CDR2 YSYEKL. V gave up 3 bases and J gave up 4 bases; unmatched junction bases: 10. This sample stems from a study of human T cells and chemical hapten exposure.

This clonotype was obtained from a female donor in good health. Some clones in this sample may be carry-over from other donors' samples. The genes are TRBV4-1 and TRBJ2-5; 8 bases are shared with TRBD2. Sequenced sample: whole blood. CDR3 in amino acids: CASSQEGLAEGETQYF. CDR3 coding DNA: TGCGCCAGCAGCCAGGAAGGACTAGCCGAGGGAGAGACCCAGTACTTC.